This T cell receptor beta chain was profiled in a study of pediatric ulcerative colitis. During colonoscopy, one to two rectal pinch biopsies were collected. Germline V lookup: CDR1 LNHDA, CDR2 SQIVND (reference sequence). V shed 5 bases and J shed 1 base, with 13 bases lying between them. This CDR3 spans 15 amino acids. Measured with immunoSEQ multiplex PCR; TCRdb has only the in-frame clones, and not every one. The repertoire has more than 35,000 clones, around 73% of them found once; the top ten carry roughly 0.7%. Worth noting for this clone: Antigen: not known.

General observations from the study: All ulcerative colitis patients, but no controls, carried a couple of rectal clonotypes. Total lymphocyte DNA, not sorted subsets, was the template.

The V gene is TRBV19, the J gene TRBJ2-3; D is possibly TRBD2 (6 bases). Sequencing was carried out using gut tissue. The TCR was taken from a boy younger than 18 with moderate ulcerative colitis. DNA for the CDR3: TGTGCCAGTAGTTTGCCCTCTAGCGGCACAGATACGCAGTATTTT. It codes for CASSLPSSGTDTQYF.